This TCR beta chain was obtained from a study of shared clonotypes between healthy human individuals (dated by TCRdb to 2019 to 2021). With respect to the entire study: A couple of women and a few men aged 18 to 49 years were included in the cohort. To estimate repertoire size and how much clonotype sharing occurs between individuals, the study deeply sequenced the blood TCR repertoires of five healthy adults. Libraries were prepared and TCR repertoires were sequenced by different laboratories using diverse techniques, in order to increase sequencing depth and limit assay-specific biases. Per donor, leukapheresis produced somewhere between about 0.8 and 9.5 billion PBMCs. The paper as a whole reports these results and caveats: Pairwise subsampling indicated that sequencing depth was expected to affect the degree of clonotype sharing among donors. Because the study included a small number of donors, the genetic and exposure-history diversity represented was limited. Only blood was sampled, and tissue TCR repertoires likely differ from those in blood.

The donors were healthy, HIV-negative adults with no recently reported acute infections or vaccinations. Only Caucasian adults living in Nashville, Tennessee, USA were represented among the donors. For unsorted samples, about 87 million PBMCs were counted, and genomic DNA was extracted using the QIAamp DNA Blood Mini kit. Blood was collected by leukapheresis, and PBMCs were isolated by Ficoll-Histopaque density gradient centrifugation and then cryopreserved in liquid nitrogen vapor phase. CDR1 and CDR2, looked up from the germline V gene (reference sequence), are LNHDA and SQIVND. V is shortened by 2 bases, J by 3 bases, and the region joining them spans 14 bases. From the cysteine up to the phenylalanine, the CDR3 has a length of 16 residues. The CDR3 DNA has 48 bases and is translated from base 1. Using the deep immunoSEQ assay, TCR CDR3 regions were amplified from genomic DNA by multiplex PCR. Extracted genomic DNA from each cell subset was distributed evenly across all wells of several immunoSEQ 96-well plates, and each plate was treated as a replicate. For unsorted PBMC, each replicate PCR was loaded with roughly 270 ng genomic DNA, equivalent to tens of thousands of T cell genomes. Ten immunoSEQ deep assay plates were used to sequence unsorted PBMC genomic DNA. Purified libraries were quantified with a Qubit 3.0 fluorometer, sized on a Bioanalyzer 2100, and re-quantified with the KAPA Library Quantification kit. A separate single-read 150-cycle Illumina NextSeq 550 flow cell was used to sequence each immunoSEQ 96-well plate. For the original study's pipeline: Because only junctional sequences without quality scores were contained in the immunoSEQ output, filtering matching that applied to full-length reads could not be performed. Sequences were annotated with PyIR, a Python wrapper for IgBLAST v1.9, and V/J genes and CDR3 were assigned using IMGT germline references. Any read was removed if the V/J assignment was weak (E-value above 1e-6), the CDR3 was missing, or the read contained stop codons, out-of-frame junctions, or ambiguous translated residues. V3J clonotypes were defined as sequences sharing the same inferred V gene, J gene, and CDR3 amino acid sequence. Percentage overlap between repertoires was calculated by dividing the number of shared unique clonotypes by the size of the smaller repertoire. RTK rarefaction, the Chao1 estimator, and Recon v2.1 estimates of unobserved clonotypes were used to assess repertoire richness. TCRdb stores this immuneACCESS table with in-frame sequences only. Part of the clones is absent; in the studies checked, under half of the shortfall reflects unresolved V genes, and no reason is known for the rest. Clone size and the V and J calls come from that table; the DNA yielded D and trimming. A total of about 520,000 clones appear in this sample, 81% of them only once. Clones ranked in the top ten supply 9.5% to 15% of the sample.

Concerning this clone: This clone's antigen is unknown. This probably arose from a read error, given a far larger clone one base away.

This TCR came from a woman between 40 and 50 years old in good health. Some clones in this sample may be carry-over from other donors' samples. The sequencing input was PBMCs. The V gene is TRBV19 and the J gene is TRBJ1-5; TRBD1 is perhaps the D gene, given 6 matching bases. The nucleotide sequence is given as TGTGCCAGTAGTATACGGCGACGGGGGGCCAATCAGCCCCAGCATTTT. Its product reads: CASSIRRRGANQPQHF.